The rows below give T cell receptor beta chains drawn from one sample of a study of post-analysis software for immune sequencing data. TCRdb analysed the PCR reads with MiXCR anew, one entry per CDR3 protein. Here the sample spans 750,000 to 900,000 distinct CDR3 sequences, roughly 50% being singletons. Sequencing was performed on blood. These TCRs come from a girl aged 5 to 17 with multiple sclerosis. The CDR3 runs from the conserved cysteine through the conserved F or W. The order of the fields is V gene, J gene, clone size, D gene, CDR3 protein, CDR3 DNA. The D gene is left open where the match is weak. Size is omitted from some rows. Given values are once, few, many or a class for expanded clones.

TRBV29-1	TRBJ1-2	NA	NA	CSVSTGEYGYTF	TGCAGCGTTTCCACGGGGGAGTATGGCTACACCTTC
TRBV27	TRBJ2-7	NA	TRBD1	CASSLRGTVTYEQYF	TGTGCCAGCAGTTTAAGGGGGACAGTCACCTACGAGCAGTACTTC
TRBV10-3	TRBJ2-1	NA	TRBD2	CAISLAGGLNNEQFF	TGTGCCATCAGCCTAGCGGGAGGGTTGAACAATGAGCAGTTCTTC
TRBV3-1	TRBJ2-6	once	NA	CASSRYQGSGANVLTF	TGTGCCAGCAGCCGATATCAGGGGTCTGGGGCCAACGTCCTGACTTTC
TRBV5-1	TRBJ2-1	few	TRBD1	CASSLGGVGQVQFF	TGCGCCAGCAGCTTGGGAGGCGTGGGACAGGTCCAGTTCTTC
TRBV4-1	TRBJ2-7	NA	TRBD1	CASSQDGTGVYEQYF	TGCGCCAGCAGCCAAGACGGGACAGGGGTATACGAGCAGTACTTC
TRBV7-2	TRBJ1-5	NA	NA	CASSLMGEHNQPQHF	TGTGCCAGCAGCTTAATGGGAGAGCATAATCAGCCCCAGCATTTT
TRBV12-3/TRBV12-4	TRBJ1-2	NA	NA	CASSRDFSDGYTF	TGTGCCAGCAGTCGGGACTTTTCGGATGGCTACACCTTC
TRBV11-2	TRBJ2-5	NA	TRBD1	CGSSLVWDRGKTQYF	TGTGGCAGCAGCTTAGTTTGGGACAGGGGAAAGACCCAGTACTTC
TRBV6-2/TRBV6-3	TRBJ2-4	NA	NA	CASSTSSAKNIQYF	TGTGCCAGCAGTACTAGTAGCGCCAAAAACATTCAGTACTTC
TRBV20-1	TRBJ2-1	few	NA	CSAEKNEQFF	TGCAGTGCTGAAAAAAATGAGCAGTTCTTC
TRBV3-1	TRBJ2-7	NA	NA	CASSQARDCYEQYF	TGTGCCAGCAGCCAAGCCCGGGACTGCTACGAGCAGTACTTC
TRBV11-2	TRBJ2-7	NA	TRBD1	CASSSIGTGGSYEQYF	TGTGCCAGCAGCTCAATCGGGACAGGAGGTTCCTACGAGCAGTACTTC
TRBV6-5	TRBJ2-7	NA	TRBD2	CASNLTSGASYEQYF	TGTGCCAGCAATCTGACTAGCGGGGCTTCCTACGAGCAGTACTTC
TRBV29-1	TRBJ2-6	few	NA	CSVVNRFSGANVLTF	TGCAGCGTTGTGAACAGGTTCTCTGGGGCCAACGTCCTGACTTTC
TRBV20-1	TRBJ1-2	NA	TRBD1	CSALEDRNYGYTF	TGCAGTGCGCTGGAGGACAGGAACTATGGCTACACCTTC
TRBV29-1	TRBJ1-1	NA	TRBD1	CSVAGGSNAMNTEAFF	TGCAGCGTCGCAGGGGGTTCTAATGCGATGAACACTGAAGCTTTCTTT
TRBV29-1	TRBJ2-5	few	TRBD2	CSVESRGRQETQYF	TGCAGCGTTGAATCACGCGGGAGGCAAGAGACCCAGTACTTC
TRBV20-1	TRBJ2-4	NA	TRBD1	CSASALTGGTNIQYF	TGCAGTGCTAGCGCCCTGACAGGGGGCACGAACATTCAGTACTTC
TRBV27	TRBJ2-1	NA	NA	CASRTENNEQFF	TGTGCCAGCAGAACAGAGAACAATGAGCAGTTCTTC
TRBV6-1	TRBJ2-1	NA	TRBD2	CASTGGLAGVGSGEQFF	TGTGCCAGCACAGGAGGACTAGCGGGAGTGGGATCGGGCGAGCAGTTCTTC
TRBV13	TRBJ2-7	NA	NA	CASSSADDSTDYEQYF	TGTGCCAGCAGCTCCGCAGACGACTCCACGGACTACGAGCAGTACTTC
TRBV24-1	TRBJ2-1	few	TRBD2	CATSDFSGSGNEQFF	TGTGCCACCAGTGATTTCAGCGGGAGTGGGAATGAGCAGTTCTTC
TRBV9	TRBJ2-5	NA	TRBD2	CASSDLGAGGGETQYF	TGTGCCAGCAGCGACCTGGGGGCGGGAGGTGGCGAGACCCAGTACTTC
TRBV29-1	TRBJ1-2	NA	NA	CSAAGQGGYTF	TGCAGCGCTGCCGGACAAGGAGGCTACACCTTC
TRBV7-9	TRBJ2-1	few	TRBD2	CASSARLAGGRNEQFF	TGTGCCAGCAGCGCCCGACTAGCGGGAGGACGCAATGAGCAGTTCTTC
TRBV29-1	TRBJ1-2	few	NA	CSVVLNEANGYTF	TGCAGCGTTGTCTTAAACGAGGCTAATGGCTACACCTTC
TRBV7-9	TRBJ2-7	few	NA	CASSPEPGHSYEQYF	TGTGCCAGCAGCCCTGAACCGGGACACTCTTACGAGCAGTACTTC
TRBV7-9	TRBJ2-1	NA	TRBD2	CASSLALLAGAYNEQFF	TGTGCCAGCAGCTTAGCACTACTAGCGGGAGCATACAATGAGCAGTTCTTC
TRBV20-1	TRBJ2-7	NA	TRBD2	CSARSGTSNEQYF	TGCAGTGCTAGATCCGGGACTAGCAACGAGCAGTACTTC
TRBV6-5	TRBJ2-6	few	NA	CASSYDFSGANVLTF	TGTGCCAGCAGTTACGACTTCTCTGGGGCCAACGTCCTGACTTTC
TRBV5-1	TRBJ2-7	NA	NA	CASSSRSTGREEQYF	TGCGCCAGCAGCTCCCGATCCACAGGGAGAGAGGAGCAGTACTTC
TRBV7-9	TRBJ2-7	NA	TRBD2	CASSSKGLLSEQYF	TGTGCCAGCAGCTCCAAGGGACTATTAAGCGAGCAGTACTTC
TRBV9	TRBJ2-4	few	NA	CASSVNGLAKNIQYF	TGTGCCAGCAGCGTTAACGGACTAGCCAAAAACATTCAGTACTTC
TRBV6-1	TRBJ2-7	few	TRBD1	CASSPKDRAGSTYEQYF	TGTGCCAGCAGCCCAAAGGACAGGGCGGGATCCACCTACGAGCAGTACTTC
TRBV5-1	TRBJ1-2	NA	NA	CASSLALSPVYGYTF	TGCGCCAGCAGCTTGGCCTTATCCCCCGTTTATGGCTACACCTTC
TRBV5-1	TRBJ2-7	NA	NA	CASSLGGPLYEQYF	TGCGCCAGCAGCTTGGGGGGTCCCCTCTACGAGCAGTACTTC
TRBV15	TRBJ2-3	NA	NA	CATSRDEIGTDTQYF	TGTGCCACCAGCAGAGATGAGATAGGCACAGATACGCAGTATTTT
TRBV6-6	TRBJ2-3	NA	NA	CATRAASTDTQYF	TGTGCCACTCGAGCGGCGAGCACAGATACGCAGTATTTT
TRBV21-1	TRBJ2-7	few	NA	CASIEGPSVPPISYEQYF	TGTGCCAGCATCGAGGGGCCTAGCGTCCCTCCAATTTCCTACGAGCAGTACTTC
TRBV5-6	TRBJ1-2	NA	NA	CASSFPRLGVNYGYTF	TGTGCCAGCAGCTTTCCGAGGCTGGGGGTGAACTATGGCTACACCTTC
TRBV7-2	TRBJ2-3	few	TRBD2	CASGRLAGVNEGDTQYF	TGTGCCAGCGGACGACTAGCGGGAGTCAATGAGGGAGATACGCAGTATTTT
TRBV3-1	TRBJ2-1	NA	NA	CASGRRPYNEQFF	TGTGCCAGCGGGCGGAGGCCCTACAATGAGCAGTTCTTC
TRBV4-1	TRBJ2-6	NA	NA	CASSQEPGANVLTF	TGCGCCAGCAGCCAAGAACCTGGGGCCAACGTCCTGACTTTC
TRBV6-2/TRBV6-3	TRBJ2-2	NA	TRBD2	CASSYPASGNTGELFF	TGTGCCAGCAGTTACCCGGCTAGCGGGAACACCGGGGAGCTGTTTTTT
TRBV6-5	TRBJ2-3	NA	NA	CASSFLRGSTDTQYF	TGTGCCAGCAGTTTCCTCAGGGGAAGCACAGATACGCAGTATTTT
TRBV6-1	TRBJ2-3	few	TRBD2	CAKQLAGEGEITDTQYF	TGTGCCAAACAACTAGCGGGAGAAGGGGAAATAACAGATACGCAGTATTTT
TRBV7-3	TRBJ1-1	NA	NA	CASSQNVYTEAFF	TGTGCCAGCAGCCAAAACGTATACACTGAAGCTTTCTTT
TRBV20-1	TRBJ2-7	NA	TRBD2	CSARVAGAIHSEQYF	TGCAGTGCTAGGGTAGCGGGAGCAATACACTCCGAGCAGTACTTC
TRBV6-1	TRBJ1-5	NA	NA	CASSERGAGSRHF	TGTGCCAGCAGTGAACGCGGGGCAGGGAGTCGGCATTTT
TRBV12-3/TRBV12-4	TRBJ2-3	many	NA	CASSLTGGLGTDTQYF	TGTGCCAGCAGTTTGACGGGGGGCCTAGGCACAGATACGCAGTATTTT
TRBV24-1	TRBJ2-1	once	TRBD2	CATRASGSYNEQFF	TGTGCCACCAGGGCTAGCGGCTCCTACAATGAGCAGTTCTTC
TRBV9	TRBJ1-4	NA	TRBD1	CASSETGRNEKLFF	TGTGCCAGCAGCGAGACAGGGAGGAATGAAAAACTGTTTTTT
TRBV3-1	TRBJ2-3	NA	NA	CASSRGTPGTGDTQYF	TGTGCCAGCAGCCGTGGGACACCGGGCACGGGAGATACGCAGTATTTT